Given below is one TCR beta chain in context. No antigen is known for it. At one end the junction does not follow the germline gene, possibly because of a read error. Distinct nucleotide sequences in the sample also encode this CDR3. The data derive from a study of Tregs in tolerant kidney transplant recipients. Study findings and constraints: The most relevant donor-specific Treg TCRbeta repertoire apparently came from expansion with activated donor B cells.

Repertoires were generated with immunoSEQ multiplex PCR, while TCRdb's copy carries only in-frame clones and drops some. This table has roughly 52,000 clones, 91% appearing once. Recipients received nonmyeloablative bone marrow transplants from related graft donors, with transient mixed chimerism. The V gene's germline CDR1 is MDHEN and CDR2 SYDVKM. This CDR3 comprises 15 residues. V usage is TRBV28 and J usage is TRBJ1-6, with 7 bases fitting TRBD1. Sequenced material: CD8+ T cells from blood (PBMCs), taken 24 months after the transplant. The receptor was derived from a human patient who received a combined kidney and bone marrow transplant. The T cells may come from the graft donor. The DNA of the CDR3 is TGTGCCAGCAGGCCCGGGACAGATTATAATTCCCCCCTCCACTTT. It codes for CASRPGTDYNSPLHF.